This T cell receptor (beta chain) appears in the sequencing data of a study of blood T cell repertoires in COVID-19. Whole-study context: PBMCs, B-cell-depleted T cells, or T cells were the source of the cDNA or gDNA that made up the material.

CDR1 is LGHNA and CDR2 is YSLEER in the germline V gene. This CDR3 comprises 14 residues. V lost 0 bases and J lost 5; bases outside the gene matches: 3. Per the study methods: Reference gene primers were amplified, and this amplification served to estimate nucleated cell counts. The data were produced by immunoSEQ multiplex PCR, yet TCRdb's version contains in-frame clones alone and is incomplete. V, J and clone size reflect that table, while D and trimming were determined from the DNA. This repertoire shows over 130,000 clones, around 82% found once; its top ten account for 3% to 5%. This clone came up once.

Material: peripheral blood. The chain couples TRBV4-3 to TRBJ1-2, with TRBD1 matching 7 bases. The TCR originated in a woman aged 55-70 years with acute or convalescent COVID-19. CDR3 protein: CASSQDLTGYGYTF. CDR3 nucleotide sequence: TGCGCCAGCAGCCAAGATCTGACAGGGTATGGCTACACCTTC.